The next 13 T cell receptor beta chains were all read from a single sample in a study of shared clonotypes between healthy human individuals. Method: immunoSEQ multiplex PCR; TCRdb's copy keeps in-frame clones and lacks some. The table records about a million clones, roughly 75% of them present only once. The sequencing input was memory CD4+ T cells sorted from blood. Subset: CD45RA-negative fraction. Source of these receptors: a man younger than 30 in good health.

The J gene is TRBJ2-1, the V gene TRBV19; D is perhaps TRBD2 (5 bases). This CDR3 has 15 amino acids. Per the germline V gene, CDR1 is LNHDA and CDR2 is SQIVND (reference sequence). V shed 4 bases and J shed 3 bases, with 13 bases lying between them. CDR3 coding DNA: TGTGCCAGTAGTACAGAGGGAGCCGTCTACAATGAGCAGTTCTTC. It yields the protein CASSTEGAVYNEQFF.

In its sample, this clone was seen many times. The chain couples TRBV6-1 to TRBJ2-1; TRBD1 aligns across 7 bases. The germline V gene has CDR1 MNHNS and CDR2 SASEGT. There are 15 residues in the CDR3. The trim removed 2 bases at V and 7 bases at J, leaving 8 bases unmatched. The CDR3 spells CASSESRGIWNEQFF. The CDR3 bases are TGTGCCAGCAGTGAATCCAGGGGGATTTGGAATGAGCAGTTCTTC.

This clone was observed once. This sequence joins TRBV5-5 and TRBJ2-1; D call uncertain. The V gene lost 0 bases and the J gene lost 2 bases, with 9 bases spanning the gap. This CDR3 has 15 residues. CDR1 SGHKS and CDR2 YYEKEE come from the germline V gene (reference sequence). The CDR3 reads CASSLGHQTYNEQFF. CDR3 bases: TGTGCCAGCAGCTTGGGACACCAGACCTACAATGAGCAGTTCTTC.

The V gene is TRBV5-5, the J gene TRBJ1-2, with no clear D. This CDR3 is 13 amino acids long. Germline V lookup: CDR1 SGHKS, CDR2 YYEKEE (reference sequence). V dropped 0 bases and J dropped 3 bases, with 6 bases sitting between them. For the CDR3, the DNA is TGTGCCAGCAGCTTGGCCAGTGACTATGGCTACACCTTC. This codes for CASSLASDYGYTF.

The chain has TRBV6-6 and TRBJ2-7; TRBD1 matches 8 bases. This CDR3 is built from 15 residues. Looked up from germline, CDR1 is MNHNY and CDR2 is SVGAGI (reference sequence). V trimming: 6 bases; J trimming: 2 bases; junction bases outside the gene matches: 9. In nucleotides, the CDR3 is TGTGCCAGCAGAGGGGCCGGGACAGGCGCCTACGAGCAGTACTTC. This encodes CASRGAGTGAYEQYF.

A few counts support this clone. The chain carries TRBV19 and TRBJ2-1; TRBD1 might be the D (6 bases). Germline loops: CDR1 LNHDA, CDR2 SQIVND (reference sequence). The V gene lost 6 bases and the J gene lost 9 bases, with 15 bases spanning the gap. CDR3 length equals 13 residues. DNA for the CDR3: TGTGCCAGTAGGGAACAGGGATCTGGTGAGCAGTTCTTC. Its protein product is CASREQGSGEQFF.

The table lists this clone with a few counts. The chain couples TRBV7-2 to TRBJ1-5; no clear D gene. The germline gives CDR1 SGHTA, CDR2 FQGNSA. The CDR3 has 13 amino acids. Trimming pared 5 bases from V and 5 bases from J, leaving 10 bases between. The CDR3 DNA sequence: TGTGCCAGCAGCCTAATTAACGATCAGCCCCAGCATTTT. Its translation: CASSLINDQPQHF.

This chain links TRBV25-1 with TRBJ2-5, with 7 bases aligning to TRBD1. Germline CDR1 reads MGHDK; CDR2 reads SYGVNS. This CDR3 contains 16 residues. The V and J ends lost 3 bases and 2 bases, in that order; junction bases with no gene match: 9. The CDR3 DNA follows: TGTGCCAGCAGTGACCCAACCACGGGACAGCAAGAGACCCAGTACTTC. Translating gives CASSDPTTGQQETQYF.

The genes are TRBV4-1 and TRBJ2-5; 15 bases are shared with TRBD2. Germline loops: CDR1 MGHRA, CDR2 YSYEKL. The CDR3 is 22 amino acids. After removal of 4 bases from V and 0 bases from J, the junction contained 18 bases not matched to a gene. The CDR3 nucleotides are TGCGCCAGCAGCCGGGGACAGGGATCCGGGACTAGCGGGGGGCCGTACCAAGAGACCCAGTACTTC. Amino acids: CASSRGQGSGTSGGPYQETQYF.

This sequence joins TRBV30 and TRBJ2-7; a weak D match, TRBD2 (6 bases). The CDR3 length is 14 residues. Between the trimmed V and J ends, which lost 4 bases and 0 bases, there was a span of 13 bases. CDR1 and CDR2 from the germline V gene are GTSNPN and SVGIG (reference sequence). CDR3: CAWNRGMGSYEQYF. The CDR3 coding sequence is TGTGCCTGGAACCGGGGGATGGGCTCCTACGAGCAGTACTTC. Full variable domain (outside the CDR3, taken from reference TRBV30 and TRBJ2-7): SQTIHQWPATLVQPVGSPLSLECTVEGTSNPNLYWYRQAAGRGLQLLFYSVGIGQISSEVPQNLSASRPQDRQFILSSKKLLLSDSGFYLCAWNRGMGSYEQYFGPGTRLTVT.

The V gene is TRBV2, the J gene TRBJ1-2; TRBD1 aligns across 8 bases. With V trimmed by 5 bases and J by 5 bases, 7 bases remained unmatched. The CDR3 extends over 14 amino acids. CDR1 and CDR2 (germline): SNHLY, FYNNEI. Here the CDR3 DNA reads TGTGCCAGCAGTCCTACAGGGGGAAGGTATGGCTACACCTTC. Residues: CASSPTGGRYGYTF. Full variable domain (rest looked up from reference TRBV2 and TRBJ1-2): EPEVTQTPSHQVTQMGQEVILRCVPISNHLYFYWYRQILGQKVEFLVSFYNNEISEKSEIFDDQFSVERPDGSNFTLKIRSTKLEDSAMYFCASSPTGGRYGYTFGSGTRLTVV.

As regards this clone: Other DNA sequences in this specimen translate into the identical CDR3. The J gene is TRBJ2-7, the V gene TRBV6-1; 7 nucleotides match TRBD1. Germline assignment: CDR1 MNHNS and CDR2 SASEGT. This CDR3 spans 13 amino acids. After removal of 6 bases from V and 3 bases from J, the junction contained 5 bases not matched to a gene. CDR3 protein: CASSPGQSYEQYF. DNA of the CDR3: TGTGCCAGCAGCCCGGGACAGAGCTACGAGCAGTACTTC.

Note on this clone: At the DNA level, this CDR3 is encoded by other sequences in the same sample as well. This chain links TRBV6-5 with TRBJ2-5; D remains ambiguous. CDR1 is MNHEY, CDR2 SVGAGI, per germline. The CDR3 spans 11 residues. The V gene lost 2 bases and the J gene lost 4 bases, with 2 bases spanning the gap. The CDR3 nucleotides are TGTGCCAGCAGTTACCTAGAGACCCAGTACTTC. Its protein product is CASSYLETQYF.